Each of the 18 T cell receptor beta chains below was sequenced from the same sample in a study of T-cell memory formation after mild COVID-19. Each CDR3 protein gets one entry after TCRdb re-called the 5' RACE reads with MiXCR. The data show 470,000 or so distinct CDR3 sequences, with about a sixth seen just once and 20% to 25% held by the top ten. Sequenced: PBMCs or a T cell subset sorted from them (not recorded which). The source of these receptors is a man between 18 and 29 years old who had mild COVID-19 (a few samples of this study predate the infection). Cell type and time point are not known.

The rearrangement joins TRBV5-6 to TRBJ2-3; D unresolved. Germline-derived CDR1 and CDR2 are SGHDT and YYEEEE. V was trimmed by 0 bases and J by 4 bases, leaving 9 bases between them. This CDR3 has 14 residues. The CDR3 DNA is TGTGCCAGCAGCTTGGGACAATCTCCAGATACGCAGTATTTT. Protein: CASSLGQSPDTQYF.

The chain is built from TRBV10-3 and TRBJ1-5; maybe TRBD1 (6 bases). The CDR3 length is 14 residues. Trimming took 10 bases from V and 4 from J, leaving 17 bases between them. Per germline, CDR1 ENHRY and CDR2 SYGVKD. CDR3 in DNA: TGTGCCACCGGCGAGGGGGGGTGGAATCAGCCCCAGCATTTT. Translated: CATGEGGWNQPQHF.

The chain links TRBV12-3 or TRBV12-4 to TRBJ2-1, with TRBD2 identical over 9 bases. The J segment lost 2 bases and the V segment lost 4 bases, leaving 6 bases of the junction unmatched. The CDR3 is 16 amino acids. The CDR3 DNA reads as TGTGCCAGCAGTTCTGTAGCGGGGGACACCTACAATGAGCAGTTCTTC. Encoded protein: CASSSVAGDTYNEQFF.

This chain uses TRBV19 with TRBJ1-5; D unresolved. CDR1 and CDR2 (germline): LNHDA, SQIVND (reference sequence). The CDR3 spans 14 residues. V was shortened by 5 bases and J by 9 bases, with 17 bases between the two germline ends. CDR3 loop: CASSFSPQWRPQHF. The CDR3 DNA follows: TGTGCCAGTAGTTTTTCTCCGCAATGGAGGCCCCAGCATTTT.

The CDR3 bases are TGTGCCAGCACCTCTGGACAGGGGCGGTACGAGCAGTACTTC. Its translation is CASTSGQGRYEQYF. This chain uses TRBV12-3 or TRBV12-4 with TRBJ2-7; 9 nucleotides align to TRBD1. J gave up 4 bases and V 7 bases, and 8 bases lay outside the gene matches. The CDR3 totals 14 residues.

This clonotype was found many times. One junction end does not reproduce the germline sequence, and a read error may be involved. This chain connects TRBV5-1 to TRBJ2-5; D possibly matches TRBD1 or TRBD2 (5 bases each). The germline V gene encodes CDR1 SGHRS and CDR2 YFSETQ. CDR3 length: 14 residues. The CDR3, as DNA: TGCGCCAGCAGTTTGGGGGACCCCCAAGAGACCCAGTACTTC. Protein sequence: CASSLGDPQETQYF.

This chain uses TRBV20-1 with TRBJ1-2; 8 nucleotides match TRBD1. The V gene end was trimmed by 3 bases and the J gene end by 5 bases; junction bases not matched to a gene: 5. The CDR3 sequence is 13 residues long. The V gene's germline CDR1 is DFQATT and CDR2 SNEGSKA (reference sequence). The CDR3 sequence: CSASRGQEYGYTF. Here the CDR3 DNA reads TGCAGTGCTAGCCGGGGACAGGAGTATGGCTACACCTTC.

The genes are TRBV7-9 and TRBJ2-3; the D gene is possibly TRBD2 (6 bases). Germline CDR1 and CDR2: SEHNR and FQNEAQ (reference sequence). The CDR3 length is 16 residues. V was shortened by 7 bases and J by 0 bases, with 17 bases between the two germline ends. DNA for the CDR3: TGTGCCAGCACCGAGTGGGGAGGCCAGAGCACAGATACGCAGTATTTT. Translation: CASTEWGGQSTDTQYF.

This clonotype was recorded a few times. CDR3 protein: CASSGSGSSYNEQFF. CDR3 DNA: TGTGCCAGCAGCGGTAGCGGAAGCTCCTACAATGAGCAGTTCTTC. The chain uses TRBV9 and TRBJ2-1; perhaps TRBD2 as D (6 bases). The CDR3 spans 15 residues. V dropped 3 bases and J dropped 0 bases, with 10 bases sitting between them. The V gene's germline CDR1 is SGDLS and CDR2 YYNGEE.

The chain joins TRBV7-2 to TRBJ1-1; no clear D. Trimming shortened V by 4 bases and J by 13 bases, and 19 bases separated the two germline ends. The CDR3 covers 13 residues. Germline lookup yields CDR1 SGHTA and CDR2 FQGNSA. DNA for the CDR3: TGTGCCAGCAGCTCACCCCCAGTCCTCAGGCTTTTCTTT. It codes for CASSSPPVLRLFF.

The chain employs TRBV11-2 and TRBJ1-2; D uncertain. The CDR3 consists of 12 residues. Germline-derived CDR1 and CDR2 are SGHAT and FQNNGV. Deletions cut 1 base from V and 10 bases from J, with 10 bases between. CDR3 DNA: TGTGCCAGCAGCTTAGCCTGGCAGACCTACACCTTC. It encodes CASSLAWQTYTF.

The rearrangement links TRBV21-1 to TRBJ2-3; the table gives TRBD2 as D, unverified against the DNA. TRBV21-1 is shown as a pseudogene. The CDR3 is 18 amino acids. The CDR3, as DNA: TGTGCCAGCAGCAAAGAGGCCGCGACTAGCGGGCCATGGGATACGCAGTATTTT. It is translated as CASSKEAATSGPWDTQYF.

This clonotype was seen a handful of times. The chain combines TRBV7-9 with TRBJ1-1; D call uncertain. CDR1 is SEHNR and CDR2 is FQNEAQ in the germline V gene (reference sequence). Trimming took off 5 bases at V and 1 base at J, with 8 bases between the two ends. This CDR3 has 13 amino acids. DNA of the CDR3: TGTGCCAGCAGCGTCATTTCGAACACTGAAGCTTTCTTT. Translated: CASSVISNTEAFF.

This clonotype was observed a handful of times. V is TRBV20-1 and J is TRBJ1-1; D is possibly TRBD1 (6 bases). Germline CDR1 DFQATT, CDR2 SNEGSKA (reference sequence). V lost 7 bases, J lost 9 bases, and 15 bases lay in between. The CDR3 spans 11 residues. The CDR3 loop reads CSVPTGSQAFF. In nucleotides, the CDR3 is TGCAGTGTTCCAACAGGGAGTCAAGCTTTCTTT.

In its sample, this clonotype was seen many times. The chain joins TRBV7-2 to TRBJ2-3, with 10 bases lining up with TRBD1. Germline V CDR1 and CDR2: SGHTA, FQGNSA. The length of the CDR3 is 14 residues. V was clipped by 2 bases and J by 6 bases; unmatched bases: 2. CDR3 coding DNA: TGTGCCAGCAGCTTACCGGGACAGGGGGATACGCAGTATTTT. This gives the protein CASSLPGQGDTQYF.

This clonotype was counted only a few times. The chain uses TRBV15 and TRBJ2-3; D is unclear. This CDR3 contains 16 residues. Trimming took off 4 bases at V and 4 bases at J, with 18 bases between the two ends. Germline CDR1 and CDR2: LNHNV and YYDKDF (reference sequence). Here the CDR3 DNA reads TGTGCCACCAGCATTAGGACGGTCGGTGGTGCAGATACGCAGTATTTT. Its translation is CATSIRTVGGADTQYF.

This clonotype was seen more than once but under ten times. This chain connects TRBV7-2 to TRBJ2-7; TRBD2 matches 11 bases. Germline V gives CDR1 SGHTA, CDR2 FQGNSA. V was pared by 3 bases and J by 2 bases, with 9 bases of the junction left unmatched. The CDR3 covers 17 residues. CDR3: CASSFHLISGGAYEQYF. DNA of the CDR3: TGTGCCAGCAGCTTTCACCTAATTAGCGGGGGGGCCTACGAGCAGTACTTC. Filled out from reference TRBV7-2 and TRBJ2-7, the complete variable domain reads GAGVSQSPSNKVTEKGKDVELRCDPISGHTALYWYRQSLGQGLEFLIYFQGNSAPDKSGLPSDRFSAERTGGSVSTLTIQRTQQEDSAVYLCASSFHLISGGAYEQYFGPGTRLTVT.

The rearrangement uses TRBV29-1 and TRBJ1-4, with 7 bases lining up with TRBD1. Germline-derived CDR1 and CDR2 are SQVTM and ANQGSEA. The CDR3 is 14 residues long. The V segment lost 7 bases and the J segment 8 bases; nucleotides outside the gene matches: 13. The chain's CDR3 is CSAWGEGANEKLFF. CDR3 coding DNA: TGCAGCGCCTGGGGCGAGGGGGCGAACGAAAAACTGTTTTTT.